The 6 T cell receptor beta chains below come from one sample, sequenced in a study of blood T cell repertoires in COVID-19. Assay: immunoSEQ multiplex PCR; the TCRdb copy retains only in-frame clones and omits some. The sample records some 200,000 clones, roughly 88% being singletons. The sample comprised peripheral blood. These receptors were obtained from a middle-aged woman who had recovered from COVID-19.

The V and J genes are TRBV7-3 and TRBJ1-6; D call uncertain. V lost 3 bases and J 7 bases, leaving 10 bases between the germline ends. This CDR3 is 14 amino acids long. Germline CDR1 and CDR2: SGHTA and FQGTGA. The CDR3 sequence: CASSFKGGNSPLHF. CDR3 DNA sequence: TGTGCCAGCAGCTTTAAGGGCGGGAATTCACCCCTCCACTTT.

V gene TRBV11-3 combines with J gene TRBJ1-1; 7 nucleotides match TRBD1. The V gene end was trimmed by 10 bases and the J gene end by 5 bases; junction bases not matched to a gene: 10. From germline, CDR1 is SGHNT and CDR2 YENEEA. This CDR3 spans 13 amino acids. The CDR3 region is CATTGDWDTEAFF. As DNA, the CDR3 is TGTGCCACTACAGGGGACTGGGATACTGAAGCTTTCTTT.

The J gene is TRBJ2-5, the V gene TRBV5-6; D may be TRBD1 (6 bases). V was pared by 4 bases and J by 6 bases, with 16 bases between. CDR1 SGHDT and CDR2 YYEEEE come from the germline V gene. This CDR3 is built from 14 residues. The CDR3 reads CASSAPPRGQTQYF. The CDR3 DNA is TGTGCCAGCAGCGCCCCCCCCAGGGGACAGACCCAGTACTTC.

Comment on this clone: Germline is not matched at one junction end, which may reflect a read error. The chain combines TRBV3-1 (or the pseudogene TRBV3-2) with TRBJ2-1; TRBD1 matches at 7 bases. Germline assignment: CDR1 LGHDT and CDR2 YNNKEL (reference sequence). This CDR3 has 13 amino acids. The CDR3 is CASSQEQGMGVVF. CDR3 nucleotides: TGTGCCAGCAGCCAAGAACAGGGGATGGGTGTTGTCTTC.

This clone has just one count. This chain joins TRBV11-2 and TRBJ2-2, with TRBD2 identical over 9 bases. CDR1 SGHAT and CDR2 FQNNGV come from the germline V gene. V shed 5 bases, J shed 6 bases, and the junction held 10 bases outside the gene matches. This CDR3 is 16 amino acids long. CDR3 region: CASSHGTSSPAGELFF. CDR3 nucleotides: TGTGCCAGCAGCCATGGGACTAGCTCCCCGGCCGGGGAGCTGTTTTTT.

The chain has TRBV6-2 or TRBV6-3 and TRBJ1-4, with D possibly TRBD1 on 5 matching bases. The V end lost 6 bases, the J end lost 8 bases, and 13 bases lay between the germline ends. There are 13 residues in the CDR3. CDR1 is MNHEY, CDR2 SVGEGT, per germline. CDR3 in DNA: TGTGCCAGCAGCGGGACTTCAGGGGAAAAACTGTTTTTT. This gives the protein CASSGTSGEKLFF.